This T cell receptor (beta chain) derives from a study of shared clonotypes between healthy human individuals. Overall study context: A few men and a couple of women, aged 18 to 49, were donors. Whole-study results and caveats: Read depth was anticipated to influence clonotype sharing among donors.

Measured with immunoSEQ multiplex PCR; TCRdb has only the in-frame clones, and not every one. This table holds about 1.1 million clones, around 78% found once. The CDR3 covers 11 residues. About this clone itself: Its antigen is unidentified.

Sequenced: memory CD4+ T cells from PBMCs. The subset was: CD45RA-negative fraction. The chain uses TRBV21-1 and TRBJ2-6; the table names TRBD2, a call not compared with the DNA. TRBV21-1 is marked as a pseudogene. This receptor was taken from a man younger than 35 in good health. Some clones in this sample may be carry-over from other donors' samples. CDR3 sequence (DNA): TGTGCCAGACTGGGGGCCAACGTCCTGACTTTC. This codes for CARLGANVLTF.